These T cell receptor beta chains were read from a single sample in a study of PD-L1 blockade in urothelial cancer. Sequenced by immunoSEQ multiplex PCR; TCRdb stores in-frame clones only, minus some. The table records some 19,000 clones, roughly 90% of them present only once. This material consisted of PBMCs, taken around atezolizumab (anti-PD-L1) treatment. The origin of the receptors is a woman aged 55 to 70 with urothelial cancer. Each CDR3 is given with its conserved first and last residue. A D gene is named only where the DNA matches it firmly. Rows may omit the clone size; those that give it use once, few, many or a size class.

J gene | clone size | D gene | V gene | CDR3 DNA | CDR3 protein
TRBJ2-1 | - | TRBD2 | TRBV6-5 | TGTGCCAGCAGCCGGTTGGGCGGGAGGAGGAATGAGCAGTTCTTC | CASSRLGGRRNEQFF
TRBJ2-2 | few | TRBD1 | TRBV28 | TGTGCCAGCAGAGACAGGGGGCGGAACACCGGGGAGCTGTTTTTT | CASRDRGRNTGELFF
TRBJ1-1 | once | - | TRBV5-4 | TGTGCCAGCAGCACTAGGGAGAACACTGAAGCTTTCTTT | CASSTRENTEAFF
TRBJ1-5 | - | - | TRBV11-2 | TGTGCCAGCAGCCGGGGGAACGTGGGCAATCAGCCCCAGCATTTT | CASSRGNVGNQPQHF
TRBJ1-1 | - | TRBD1 | TRBV4-3 | TGCGCCAGCAGCCCGGGACAGACGAACACTGAAGCTTTCTTT | CASSPGQTNTEAFF
TRBJ2-4 | - | TRBD1 | TRBV28 | TGTGCCAGCAGTTTATGGACTGGGACAGGGGGTGCCAAAAACATTCAGTACTTC | CASSLWTGTGGAKNIQYF
TRBJ1-1 | - | - | TRBV4-3 | TGCGCCAGCAGCCTTTACTCCGGGACAAGGCAGATGAACACTGAAGCTTTCTTT | CASSLYSGTRQMNTEAFF
TRBJ1-4 | once | TRBD1 | TRBV6-6 | TGTGCCAGCGGAAAGACAGGGGAAGGAGAAAAACTGTTTTTT | CASGKTGEGEKLFF
TRBJ1-2 | - | - | TRBV28 | TGTGCCAGTTTAGTTGGTGACGGGTATGGCTACACCTTC | CASLVGDGYGYTF
TRBJ2-1 | - | TRBD2 | TRBV7-3 | TGTGCCAGCAGCCGGACTAGCGGGAGCCATGAGGGCCCTGAGCAGTTCTTC | CASSRTSGSHEGPEQFF
TRBJ2-7 | - | TRBD1 | TRBV5-6 | TGTGCCAGCAGCTCCCCGACAGGGGGCTGGGAGCAGTACTTC | CASSSPTGGWEQYF
TRBJ2-5 | once | TRBD2 | TRBV4-1 | TGCGCCAGCAGCCAAACGGGACTAAACCAAGAGACCCAGTACTTC | CASSQTGLNQETQYF
TRBJ2-7 | - | TRBD2 | TRBV4-2 | TGTGCCAGCAGCCACTTACTAGCGCGTTACTCCTACGAGCAGTACTTC | CASSHLLARYSYEQYF
TRBJ2-3 | - | - | TRBV10-3 | TGTGCCATCAGCGGACAGTCCATGGATACGCAGTATTTT | CAISGQSMDTQYF
TRBJ2-7 | - | TRBD2 | TRBV29-1 | TGCAGCGTTACCTTGGGGGGGGGATTTAACGAGCAGTACTTC | CSVTLGGGFNEQYF
TRBJ2-5 | - | - | TRBV7-2 | TGTGCCAGCACCCGTCGGGGGACTCAAGAGACCCAGTACTTC | CASTRRGTQETQYF
TRBJ2-2 | - | - | TRBV7-2 | TGTGCCAGCAGCCTAGGTGGCAGTAACACCGGGGAGCTGTTTTTT | CASSLGGSNTGELFF
TRBJ1-4 | - | - | TRBV7-2 | TGTGCCAGCAGCTTAGCGGGGAGAGGGGAAAAACTGTTTTTT | CASSLAGRGEKLFF
TRBJ2-7 | - | TRBD2 | TRBV5-1 | TGCGCCAGCAGCTTGGCTTCTAGCGGTGATATCCAGTACTTC | CASSLASSGDIQYF
TRBJ1-1 | - | TRBD1 | TRBV7-9 | TGTGCCAGCACCGTAAGGGACAGGTCGAACACTGAAGCTTTCTTT | CASTVRDRSNTEAFF
TRBJ2-3 | - | - | TRBV6-1 | TGTGCCAGCAGTGTGAATGGGCCGGATACGCAGTATTTT | CASSVNGPDTQYF
TRBJ2-7 | - | TRBD1 | TRBV19 | TGTGCCAGTAGCGCCTGGACAGGGGAGGCCGAGCAGTACTTC | CASSAWTGEAEQYF
TRBJ2-7 | few | - | TRBV6-5 | TGTGCCGTCCTGGGGGCCGCGTACGAGCAGTACTTC | CAVLGAAYEQYF
TRBJ2-7 | - | TRBD2 | TRBV28 | TGTGCCAGCAGTTTAGCGGGAGGGCCTCGTGAGCAGTACTTC | CASSLAGGPREQYF
TRBJ2-3 | - | TRBD2 | TRBV19 | TGTGCCACCGGGACTAGCGGGAGGGCCAGCACAGATACGCAGTATTTT | CATGTSGRASTDTQYF
TRBJ1-1 | - | TRBD1 | TRBV4-1 | TGCGCCAGCAGCCAAGATTGGCAGGGGGGGAACACTGAAGCTTTCTTT | CASSQDWQGGNTEAFF
TRBJ1-4 | - | - | TRBV23-1 | TGCGCCAGCAGCCCTATATTCGAAAAACTGTTTTTT | CASSPIFEKLFF
TRBJ1-2 | - | TRBD1 | TRBV28 | TGTGCCAGCAGTGTGACAGGGAGAGGCTCTAACTATGGCTACACCTTC | CASSVTGRGSNYGYTF
TRBJ2-1 | - | TRBD1 | TRBV10-1 | TGCGCCAGCACCAAACAGGGGCCCCCCTCCTACAATGAGCAGTTCTTC | CASTKQGPPSYNEQFF
TRBJ1-5 | - | TRBD1 | TRBV4-1 | TGCGCCAGCAGCCAGTTACAGGGGCTACGGCAGCCCCAGCATTTT | CASSQLQGLRQPQHF
TRBJ2-2 | - | TRBD1 | TRBV19 | TGTGCCAGTATAATCACAGGGGGCGCGAACACCGGGGAGCTGTTTTTT | CASIITGGANTGELFF
TRBJ1-1 | once | TRBD1 | TRBV19 | TGTGCCAGTACCCACAGGGGGCTCACTGAAGCTTTCTTT | CASTHRGLTEAFF
TRBJ2-1 | - | - | TRBV5-1 | TGCGCCAGCAGCGCGGGGTCCTTGAGCTCCTACAATGAGCAGTTCTTC | CASSAGSLSSYNEQFF
TRBJ1-2 | - | TRBD1 | TRBV30 | TGTGCCTGGAGTCGGACAGGGGGGAATGGCTACACCTTC | CAWSRTGGNGYTF
TRBJ1-4 | - | - | TRBV27 | TGTGCCAGCGGACCACACGGAGGAAGGGAAAAACTGTTTTTT | CASGPHGGREKLFF
TRBJ1-2 | - | - | TRBV27 | TGTGCCAGCAGTTCTACTAGTGGACTTGGCGATGGCTACACCTTC | CASSSTSGLGDGYTF
TRBJ1-3 | - | - | TRBV21-1 | TGTGCCAGCAGCAGAGAGACACCTGGAAACACCATATATTTT | CASSRETPGNTIYF
TRBJ1-1 | - | TRBD1 | TRBV6-1 | TGTGCCAGCAACGGGGCAGGGGGGCTAAGGACTGAAGCTTTCTTT | CASNGAGGLRTEAFF
TRBJ2-1 | - | - | TRBV27 | TGTGCCAGCAGCGGGGTCACGTACAATGAGCAGTTCTTC | CASSGVTYNEQFF
TRBJ2-7 | once | TRBD1 | TRBV7-2 | TGTGCCAGCAGCACTGGTGGGACAGCTACCTACGAGCAGTACTTC | CASSTGGTATYEQYF
TRBJ2-2 | - | - | TRBV18 | TGTGCCAGCTCACCCGGGACAAAGACCACCGGGGAGCTGTTTTTT | CASSPGTKTTGELFF
TRBJ1-1 | - | - | TRBV9 | TGTGCCAGCAGCGTAGATGGAGCAGGGGCGACTCCCATGAACACTGAAGCTTTCTTT | CASSVDGAGATPMNTEAFF